The 29 T cell receptor beta chains reported below all come from one sample, sequenced in a study of OX40 agonist ivuxolimab in advanced cancers. Assay used: immunoSEQ multiplex PCR; TCRdb lists only in-frame clones, some missing. In the table there are about 10,000 clones, approximately 79% of which are singletons. This material consisted of CD4+ or CD8+ T cells sorted from blood, taken in a trial of the OX40 agonist ivuxolimab. The receptors were gathered from an adult with an advanced solid tumor such as melanoma, head and neck, liver or kidney cancer.

This clone is labeled medium-sized. This sample also contains other DNA sequences that code for the same CDR3. This chain uses TRBV9 with TRBJ1-1, with 8 positions matching TRBD1. The CDR3 extends over 15 amino acids. Trimming at V came to 0 bases and at J to 0 bases, leaving 1 base not matched to a gene. CDR1 is SGDLS and CDR2 is YYNGEE in the germline V gene. The CDR3 sequence is CASSVGTGLNTEAFF. The DNA of the CDR3 is TGTGCCAGCAGCGTAGGGACAGGGCTGAACACTGAAGCTTTCTTT. Supplemented by reference TRBV9 and TRBJ1-1, the full variable domain reads DSGVTQTPKHLITATGQRVTLRCSPRSGDLSVYWYQQSLDQGLQFLIQYYNGEERAKGNILERFSAQQFPDLHSELNLSSLELGDSALYFCASSVGTGLNTEAFFGQGTRLTVV.

The chain combines TRBV9 with TRBJ2-7, with TRBD1 identical over 10 bases. CDR1 is SGDLS and CDR2 is YYNGEE in the germline V gene. V was clipped by 4 bases and J by 2 bases; unmatched bases: 6. The CDR3 length is 15 residues. The CDR3 loop is CASSRGTGAPYEQYF. The CDR3 DNA is TGTGCCAGCAGCCGAGGGACAGGGGCCCCCTACGAGCAGTACTTC. The whole variable domain, filled in from reference TRBV9 and TRBJ2-7, reads DSGVTQTPKHLITATGQRVTLRCSPRSGDLSVYWYQQSLDQGLQFLIQYYNGEERAKGNILERFSAQQFPDLHSELNLSSLELGDSALYFCASSRGTGAPYEQYFGPGTRLTVT.

The chain combines TRBV11-2 with TRBJ2-7; no clear D gene. The V end was cut by 4 bases, the J end by 7 bases, with 8 bases between. The CDR3 length is 11 residues. In germline, CDR1 is SGHAT, CDR2 FQNNGV. CDR3 region: CASSSPYEQYF. CDR3 coding DNA: TGTGCCAGCAGCTCCCCATATGAGCAGTACTTC.

This clone has only a few counts. The chain uses TRBV5-6 and TRBJ1-1; D is ambiguous. The CDR3 length is 13 residues. The V and J ends lost 0 bases and 4 bases respectively, with 7 bases between them. The germline V gene has CDR1 SGHDT and CDR2 YYEEEE. The CDR3 DNA reads as TGTGCCAGCAGCTTGGGGCAGTTCACTGAAGCTTTCTTT. This translates into CASSLGQFTEAFF.

The V and J genes are TRBV4-2 and TRBJ2-1; D perhaps matches TRBD1 (6 bases). The V end lost 2 bases, the J end lost 0 bases, and 14 bases lay between the germline ends. Germline assignment: CDR1 LGHNA and CDR2 YNFKEQ. The CDR3 covers 17 residues. The CDR3 is CASSQRLDRSSYNEQFF. In nucleotides, the CDR3 is TGTGCCAGCAGCCAACGACTCGACAGGAGCTCCTACAATGAGCAGTTCTTC.

V gene TRBV7-9 combines with J gene TRBJ1-6, with D possibly matching TRBD1 (5 bases). V lost 6 bases and J lost 5, with 17 bases in between. CDR1 SEHNR and CDR2 FQNEAQ come from the germline V gene (reference sequence). The CDR3 contains 16 residues. CDR3 sequence reads: CASRSGGAVDNSPLHF. The DNA for the CDR3 is TGTGCCAGCAGATCCGGAGGGGCGGTCGATAATTCACCCCTCCACTTT.

V gene TRBV7-9 combines with J gene TRBJ1-5; weak D call: TRBD1 (6 bases). CDR3 length: 15 residues. Between the trimmed V and J ends, which lost 1 base and 2 bases, there was a span of 9 bases. Germline V gene sequence: CDR1 SEHNR, CDR2 FQNEAQ (reference sequence). CDR3 bases: TGTGCCAGCAGCTTAGTGGGGGCCGGCAATCAGCCCCAGCATTTT. Translation: CASSLVGAGNQPQHF.

This clone was detected only once. This rearrangement joins TRBV27 to TRBJ1-5; D not certain. Trimming pared 3 bases from V and 6 bases from J, leaving 15 bases between. Germline V gene sequence: CDR1 MNHEY, CDR2 SMNVEV (reference sequence). This CDR3 is 15 amino acids long. DNA of the CDR3: TGTGCCAGCAGTTTGGGAGGTGGAAGTAGTCAGCCCCAGCATTTT. Translated, it gives CASSLGGGSSQPQHF.

CDR3 region: CATSRDLADTQYF. The CDR3 DNA follows: TGTGCCACCAGCAGAGATCTTGCAGATACGCAGTATTTT. This sequence joins TRBV15 and TRBJ2-3; no clear D gene. V was shortened by 0 bases and J by 4 bases, with 5 bases between the two germline ends. CDR1 and CDR2 (germline): LNHNV, YYDKDF (reference sequence). This CDR3 has 13 residues.

V usage is TRBV9 and J usage is TRBJ2-1, with 7 nucleotides matching TRBD1. V lost 3 bases to trimming and J lost 3 bases; unmatched junction nucleotides: 6. Germline CDR1 is SGDLS and CDR2 is YYNGEE. CDR3 length: 15 amino acids. The DNA of the CDR3 is TGTGCCAGCAGCGCGGGACAGACGGTCTACAATGAGCAGTTCTTC. It encodes CASSAGQTVYNEQFF.

The table lists this clone with a count of one. This chain joins TRBV27 and TRBJ2-7, with TRBD1 matching 10 bases. Germline V gene data show CDR1 as MNHEY and CDR2 as SMNVEV (reference sequence). With V trimmed by 5 bases and J by 5 bases, 3 bases remained unmatched. CDR3 length: 13 amino acids. The CDR3: CASSTDRGHEQYF. The CDR3 DNA follows: TGTGCCAGCAGTACCGACAGGGGGCACGAGCAGTACTTC.

The rearrangement joins TRBV11-2 to TRBJ2-1; 7 bases align to TRBD2. The CDR3 has 16 amino acids. CDR1 and CDR2 from the germline V gene are SGHAT and FQNNGV. The V segment lost 4 bases and the J segment 8 bases; nucleotides outside the gene matches: 14. Here the CDR3 reads CASSSMTSTISYEQFF. The DNA of the CDR3 is TGTGCCAGCAGCTCCATGACTAGCACCATCAGTTATGAGCAGTTCTTC.

The rearrangement links TRBV9 to TRBJ2-1; TRBD2 matches at 13 bases. Germline CDR1 SGDLS, CDR2 YYNGEE. The CDR3 loop spans 15 amino acids. V dropped 4 bases and J dropped 5; count of bases not matched to a gene: 3. The chain's CDR3 is CASSTTSGGNNEQFF. CDR3 DNA sequence: TGTGCCAGCAGCACGACTAGCGGGGGGAACAATGAGCAGTTCTTC.

This clone has a handful of counts. The J gene is TRBJ2-7, the V gene TRBV2; the match to TRBD1 covers 7 bases. The trim removed 7 bases at V and 0 bases at J, leaving 9 bases unmatched. Per germline, CDR1 SNHLY and CDR2 FYNNEI. This CDR3 region has 15 residues. DNA of the CDR3: TGTGCCAGCACCCTGACAGGGTCGAGCTCCTACGAGCAGTACTTC. Protein: CASTLTGSSSYEQYF. The whole variable domain, filled in from reference TRBV2 and TRBJ2-7, reads EPEVTQTPSHQVTQMGQEVILRCVPISNHLYFYWYRQILGQKVEFLVSFYNNEISEKSEIFDDQFSVERPDGSNFTLKIRSTKLEDSAMYFCASTLTGSSSYEQYFGPGTRLTVT.

The chain recombines TRBV7-8 with TRBJ2-1; D might be TRBD1 or TRBD2, each matching 6 bases. V was pared by 5 bases and J by 7 bases, with 15 bases between. The CDR3 loop spans 14 amino acids. CDR1 is SGHVS, CDR2 FQNEAQ, per germline. CDR3 coding DNA: TGTGCCAGCAGCCTCACCCCGGGGGCGAATGAGCAGTTCTTC. It yields the protein CASSLTPGANEQFF.

This clone was observed a handful of times. This chain connects TRBV29-1 to TRBJ2-7; TRBD2 is a possible D gene (5 bases). CDR1 is SQVTM, CDR2 ANQGSEA, per germline. V lost 2 bases to trimming and J lost 0 bases, with 11 bases between them. The CDR3 is 14 residues long. The CDR3 nucleotides read TGCAGCGTTGAATATTTAGAGGGCTCCTACGAGCAGTACTTC. Amino acid sequence: CSVEYLEGSYEQYF.

The chain has TRBV7-9 and TRBJ1-1; perhaps TRBD1 as D (5 bases). The germline V gene encodes CDR1 SEHNR and CDR2 FQNEAQ (reference sequence). Trimming cost V 6 bases and J 4 bases, with 9 bases left between them. This CDR3 is 12 amino acids long. As DNA, the CDR3 is TGTGCCAGCAGGGACAATCGCACTGAAGCTTTCTTT. As protein: CASRDNRTEAFF.

V is TRBV7-9 and J is TRBJ1-2, with D maybe TRBD1 (5 bases). Per germline, CDR1 SEHNR and CDR2 FQNEAQ (reference sequence). This CDR3 contains 13 residues. V lost 0 bases to trimming and J lost 7 bases, with 9 bases between them. The CDR3 loop is CASSLAGGAGYTF. CDR3 DNA: TGTGCCAGCAGCTTAGCAGGTGGGGCTGGCTACACCTTC.

This chain connects TRBV5-5 to TRBJ2-7; possibly TRBD2 for D (6 bases). The CDR3 is 19 amino acids. The germline V and J ends were trimmed by 2 bases and 2 bases, with 26 bases remaining between them. Germline loops: CDR1 SGHKS, CDR2 YYEKEE (reference sequence). CDR3 in DNA: TGTGCCAGCAGCTTCACTCCCGCTGGGGGAGGAACCCTGACCTACGAGCAGTACTTC. Translated, it gives CASSFTPAGGGTLTYEQYF.

V and J are TRBV7-3 and TRBJ2-3, with D perhaps matching TRBD2 (5 bases). The CDR3 length is 17 residues. Germline CDR1 SGHTA, CDR2 FQGTGA. Deletions cut 5 bases from V and 1 base from J, with 19 bases between. The CDR3 sequence: CASSPSRRTYGTDTQYF. CDR3 nucleotide sequence: TGTGCCAGCAGCCCCTCGCGGAGGACGTATGGCACAGATACGCAGTATTTT.

The rearrangement links TRBV28 to TRBJ1-4; 8 bases agree with TRBD1. With V trimmed by 6 bases and J by 6 bases, 9 bases remained unmatched. The CDR3 extends over 15 amino acids. Germline values: CDR1 MDHEN, CDR2 SYDVKM. CDR3 loop: CASSLKDRGDEKLFF. The CDR3 DNA reads TGTGCCAGCAGCTTGAAAGACAGGGGAGATGAAAAACTGTTTTTT.

The chain combines TRBV10-2 with TRBJ1-2, with D perhaps TRBD1 (6 bases). The germline V and J ends were trimmed by 6 bases and 8 bases, with 16 bases remaining between them. CDR1 WSHSY and CDR2 SAAADI come from the germline V gene. This CDR3 region has 13 residues. CDR3 amino acids: CASRDLLRGGYTF. The CDR3 nucleotides are TGCGCCAGCAGAGACCTACTGAGGGGGGGCTACACCTTC.

The chain has TRBV27 and TRBJ2-7; D remains unclear. CDR1 MNHEY and CDR2 SMNVEV come from the germline V gene (reference sequence). CDR3 size: 10 residues. V gave up 9 bases and J gave up 3 bases, with 6 bases separating them. CDR3 bases: TGTGCCAGTCGCATCTACGAGCAGTACTTC. This encodes CASRIYEQYF.

This chain connects TRBV7-3 to TRBJ2-5; D is possibly TRBD1 (5 bases). The germline CDR1 and CDR2 sequences are SGHTA and FQGTGA. Trimming left V 2 bases short and J 2 bases short, with 12 bases between. This CDR3 region has 15 residues. The CDR3 DNA follows: TGTGCCAGCAGCTTACAGGGTACAGTTCAAGAGACCCAGTACTTC. Residues: CASSLQGTVQETQYF.

V and J are TRBV6-6 and TRBJ2-7, with D perhaps matching TRBD2 (6 bases). The CDR3 consists of 16 residues. Trimming took off 0 bases at V and 2 bases at J, with 14 bases between the two ends. Germline V lookup: CDR1 MNHNY, CDR2 SVGAGI (reference sequence). The CDR3 DNA follows: TGTGCCAGCAGTTACTCAACCCGGCGCGGGGCCTACGAGCAGTACTTC. The encoded protein is CASSYSTRRGAYEQYF.

This sequence joins TRBV7-2 and TRBJ1-1, with 7 bases fitting TRBD1. J was trimmed by 4 bases and V by 5 bases; bases with no gene match: 4. Germline V CDR1 and CDR2: SGHTA, FQGNSA. This CDR3 has 13 residues. CDR3 loop: CASSLTGVTEAFF. The CDR3 bases are TGTGCCAGCAGCCTCACAGGGGTCACTGAAGCTTTCTTT.

The chain is built from TRBV4-1 and TRBJ2-5, with 7 positions matching TRBD2. The CDR3 totals 16 residues. Per germline, CDR1 MGHRA and CDR2 YSYEKL. J was trimmed by 1 base and V by 5 bases; bases with no gene match: 10. The CDR3: CASSSYRGGGQETQYF. CDR3 sequence (DNA): TGCGCCAGCAGCTCTTACCGGGGCGGGGGCCAAGAGACCCAGTACTTC.

The chain is built from TRBV7-8 and TRBJ1-2; 10 bases line up with TRBD1. Per germline, CDR1 SGHVS and CDR2 FQNEAQ. This CDR3 is built from 13 residues. After removal of 5 bases from V and 7 bases from J, the junction contained 4 bases not matched to a gene. This chain's CDR3 is CASSNDRGLGYTF. The CDR3 DNA is TGTGCCAGCAGCAACGACAGGGGGCTTGGCTACACCTTC. Full variable domain (outside the CDR3, taken from reference TRBV7-8 and TRBJ1-2): GAGVSQSPRYKVAKRGQDVALRCDPISGHVSLFWYQQALGQGPEFLTYFQNEAQLDKSGLPSDRFFAERPEGSVSTLKIQRTQQEDSAVYLCASSNDRGLGYTFGSGTRLTVV.

This clone has a single count. The rearrangement uses TRBV27 and TRBJ1-4; D remains unclear. Germline V gene lookup returns CDR1 MNHEY and CDR2 SMNVEV (reference sequence). Trimming left V 8 bases short and J 2 bases short, with 12 bases between. The CDR3 covers 14 residues. CDR3 bases: TGTGCCAGCGGGATATCTTGGACTAATGAAAAACTGTTTTTT. The encoded protein is CASGISWTNEKLFF.